Below, 24 T cell receptor beta chains from the same sample are listed, as sequenced in a study of blood T cell repertoires in COVID-19. Clones were sequenced by immunoSEQ multiplex PCR, and TCRdb holds only the in-frame ones, with some missing. Among about 76,000 clones listed, around 84% were seen once. The sample taken for sequencing was peripheral blood. The receptors originated from a man aged 55-75 years with COVID-19, enrolled during active disease.

The V and J genes are TRBV7-6 and TRBJ2-5, with TRBD1 matching over 9 bases. This CDR3 comprises 19 residues. Germline assignment: CDR1 SGHVS and CDR2 FNYEAQ. The V segment lost 3 bases and the J segment 1 base; nucleotides outside the gene matches: 15. The CDR3 is CASSFQPPGQGTAQETQYF. As DNA, the CDR3 is TGTGCCAGCAGCTTCCAACCCCCGGGACAGGGCACGGCCCAAGAGACCCAGTACTTC.

The V gene is TRBV6-6, the J gene TRBJ2-2, with 11 bases aligning to TRBD1. The CDR3 sequence is 19 residues long. The junction had 17 bases not matched to a gene; V was cut back by 6 bases and J by 5 bases. Germline CDR1 is MNHNY and CDR2 is SVGAGI (reference sequence). This CDR3 reads CASSRTGQGAGLATGELFF. DNA of the CDR3: TGTGCCAGCAGCCGAACCGGACAGGGGGCGGGACTAGCTACCGGGGAGCTGTTTTTT.

V usage is TRBV9 and J usage is TRBJ2-2, with 13 bases lining up with TRBD2. CDR3 size: 21 residues. The J segment lost 2 bases and the V segment lost 0 bases, leaving 13 bases of the junction unmatched. Germline-derived CDR1 and CDR2 are SGDLS and YYNGEE. The chain's CDR3 is CASSVVFVGTSGRVNTGELFF. The CDR3 nucleotides are TGTGCCAGCAGCGTAGTCTTCGTGGGTACTAGCGGGAGGGTTAACACCGGGGAGCTGTTTTTT.

The gene calls are TRBV30 and TRBJ1-2, with D tentatively TRBD1 (6 bases). This CDR3 spans 11 amino acids. Per the germline V gene, CDR1 is GTSNPN and CDR2 is SVGIG (reference sequence). DNA for the CDR3: TGTGCGTTTGGACAGAACTATGGCTACACCTTC. It encodes CAFGQNYGYTF.

This chain connects TRBV5-1 to TRBJ2-2; 7 nucleotides align to TRBD1. Germline V CDR1 and CDR2: SGHRS, YFSETQ. V dropped 3 bases and J dropped 2; count of bases not matched to a gene: 4. The CDR3 contains 15 residues. Here the CDR3 DNA reads TGCGCCAGCAGCTCCGGGACAGTAAACACCGGGGAGCTGTTTTTT. This encodes CASSSGTVNTGELFF.

In this sample, this clone turned up once. The CDR3 is CASSLELAGYNEQFF. The CDR3 DNA is TGTGCCAGCAGCTTAGAACTAGCGGGTTACAATGAGCAGTTCTTC. The chain carries TRBV7-3 and TRBJ2-1, with TRBD2 matching 9 bases. This CDR3 comprises 15 residues. Trimming at V came to 2 bases and at J to 4 bases, leaving 3 bases not matched to a gene. CDR1 is SGHTA and CDR2 is FQGTGA in the germline V gene.

The CDR3 region is CASSQGLAGVGEQYF. DNA for the CDR3: TGTGCCAGCAGCCAAGGGCTAGCGGGAGTCGGCGAGCAGTACTTC. This chain connects TRBV3-1 (or the pseudogene TRBV3-2) to TRBJ2-7; 10 bases match TRBD2. Germline assignment: CDR1 LGHDT and CDR2 YNNKEL (reference sequence). The V and J ends lost 1 base and 6 bases, in that order; junction bases with no gene match: 6. This CDR3 spans 15 amino acids.

The chain has TRBV5-1 and TRBJ1-2; TRBD1 agrees at 9 bases. V shed 4 bases and J 2 bases; nucleotides not matched to a gene: 3. The CDR3 contains 14 residues. Per germline, CDR1 SGHRS and CDR2 YFSETQ. CDR3 coding DNA: TGCGCCAGCAGCCCCGGACAGGGGAACTATGGCTACACCTTC. As protein: CASSPGQGNYGYTF.

The rearrangement joins TRBV6-5 to TRBJ1-3; D call uncertain. The germline V gene encodes CDR1 MNHEY and CDR2 SVGAGI. V lost 2 bases and J 8 bases, leaving 13 bases between the germline ends. The length of the CDR3 is 14 residues. The CDR3 nucleotides are TGTGCCAGCAGTTACCTGGGCCGTGGTTACACCATATATTTT. Translated, it gives CASSYLGRGYTIYF.

In regard to this clone: Other DNA sequences in this specimen translate into the identical CDR3. The V and J genes are TRBV5-1 and TRBJ1-2; 7 bases match TRBD1. Germline V lookup: CDR1 SGHRS, CDR2 YFSETQ. This CDR3 is built from 15 residues. Trimming at V came to 1 base and at J to 0 bases, leaving 3 bases not matched to a gene. The CDR3 sequence is CASSLSTGANYGYTF. The CDR3 region has the DNA TGCGCCAGCAGCTTGTCCACAGGGGCTAACTATGGCTACACCTTC.

This clone was counted a few times. The rearrangement links TRBV20-1 to TRBJ2-3; 10 bases agree with TRBD2. This CDR3 has 16 residues. CDR1 and CDR2 (germline): DFQATT, SNEGSKA (reference sequence). The V segment lost 3 bases and the J segment 2 bases; nucleotides outside the gene matches: 8. The CDR3 here is CSASPLLAGVTDTQYF. For the CDR3, the DNA is TGCAGTGCTAGTCCCCTCCTAGCGGGGGTCACAGATACGCAGTATTTT.

The genes are TRBV7-3 and TRBJ2-7, with TRBD2 as a possible D gene (6 bases). Germline V gene lookup returns CDR1 SGHTA and CDR2 FQGTGA. V was shortened by 2 bases and J by 0 bases, with 17 bases between the two germline ends. This CDR3 spans 17 amino acids. This chain's CDR3 is CASSLPRGGAFSYEQYF. In nucleotides, the CDR3 is TGTGCCAGCAGCTTACCTAGGGGCGGGGCCTTCTCCTACGAGCAGTACTTC.

This chain links TRBV6-4 with TRBJ2-4; 10 bases are a match to TRBD2. V trimming: 4 bases; J trimming: 0 bases; junction bases outside the gene matches: 3. This CDR3 has 16 residues. CDR1 and CDR2 from the germline V gene are MRHNA and SNTAGT. CDR3 residues: CASSATSGVAKNIQYF. In DNA form, the CDR3 reads TGTGCCAGCAGTGCCACTAGCGGGGTAGCCAAAAACATTCAGTACTTC.

About this clone itself: In the same sample, other DNA sequences code for this CDR3. The chain recombines TRBV3-1 (or the pseudogene TRBV3-2) with TRBJ1-5; TRBD1 is a possible D gene (6 bases). Trimming stripped 0 bases from V and 7 bases from J, with 13 bases between. CDR1 and CDR2 from the germline V gene are LGHDT and YNNKEL (reference sequence). CDR3 size: 15 residues. CDR3 nucleotide sequence: TGTGCCAGCAGCCAAGATCCGGCAGGGGAGCAGCCCCAGCATTTT. As protein: CASSQDPAGEQPQHF.

The J gene is TRBJ1-2, the V gene TRBV30; 8 bases line up with TRBD1. Looked up from germline, CDR1 is GTSNPN and CDR2 is SVGIG (reference sequence). This CDR3 region has 17 residues. The V gene end was trimmed by 3 bases and the J gene end by 7 bases; junction bases not matched to a gene: 19. Here the CDR3 reads CAWSSYRQQGVMSGYTF. CDR3 coding DNA: TGTGCCTGGAGCTCATATAGACAACAGGGGGTTATGAGTGGCTACACCTTC.

This chain uses TRBV5-1 with TRBJ2-7, with TRBD1 as a possible D gene (6 bases). The length of the CDR3 is 13 residues. CDR1 and CDR2 (germline): SGHRS, YFSETQ. V was clipped by 6 bases and J by 4 bases, with 14 bases between them. CDR3 nucleotides: TGCGCCAGCAAGCGGCAGGGGTATTACGAGCAGTACTTC. It yields the protein CASKRQGYYEQYF.

V usage is TRBV24-1 and J usage is TRBJ2-1; D not certain. V lost 2 bases, J lost 10 bases, and 11 bases lay in between. Germline assignment: CDR1 KGHDR and CDR2 SFDVKD. The CDR3 is 13 amino acids. As DNA, the CDR3 is TGTGCCACCAGTGATTCTGCCTTGGAGGAGCAGTTCTTC. Its translation: CATSDSALEEQFF.

The chain couples TRBV2 to TRBJ2-1, with D tentatively TRBD1 (6 bases). Trimming removed 0 bases at V and 5 bases at J, with 11 bases between. CDR1 is SNHLY, CDR2 FYNNEI, per germline. This CDR3 is 15 amino acids long. The CDR3 loop reads CASSEAGARHNEQFF. In DNA, the CDR3 is TGTGCCAGCAGTGAAGCGGGGGCCCGGCACAATGAGCAGTTCTTC.

The rearrangement uses TRBV5-1 and TRBJ2-7; weak D call: TRBD1 (5 bases). The V gene's germline CDR1 is SGHRS and CDR2 YFSETQ. V dropped 2 bases and J dropped 3 bases, with 9 bases sitting between them. The CDR3 has 13 residues. The CDR3 DNA reads as TGCGCCAGCAGCTTCGACAGATACTACGAGCAGTACTTC. It encodes CASSFDRYYEQYF.

This clone has a single count. One end of the junction is discordant with germline, which a read error may explain. V gene TRBV3-1 (or the pseudogene TRBV3-2) combines with J gene TRBJ2-3; D gene ambiguous. The CDR3 totals 14 residues. Germline CDR1 and CDR2: LGHDT and YNNKEL (reference sequence). The CDR3 region has the DNA TGTGCCAGCAGCCAAGCCAGTGCAGAAGATGCGCAGTATTTT. This sequence encodes CASSQASAEDAQYF.

This clone has just a few counts. The chain has TRBV19 and TRBJ2-7, with D perhaps matching TRBD1 (6 bases). The CDR3 contains 15 residues. Between the trimmed V and J ends, which lost 2 bases and 5 bases, there was a span of 16 bases. From germline, CDR1 is LNHDA and CDR2 SQIVND (reference sequence). DNA for the CDR3: TGTGCCAGTAGTATAAGGCAGGGGCTGTCACACGAGCAGTACTTC. Its protein is CASSIRQGLSHEQYF.

V usage is TRBV28 and J usage is TRBJ2-7; D is uncertain. The CDR3 is made up of 17 amino acids. The V end lost 5 bases, the J end lost 3 bases, and 23 bases lay between the germline ends. Germline CDR1 is MDHEN and CDR2 is SYDVKM. CDR3 coding DNA: TGTGCCAGCAGTCCCGGCCCCCGGAGATCTATATACTACGAGCAGTACTTC. This translates into CASSPGPRRSIYYEQYF.

The V gene is TRBV4-1, the J gene TRBJ1-1; TRBD1 aligns across 7 bases. The CDR3 extends over 14 amino acids. Germline V gene sequence: CDR1 MGHRA, CDR2 YSYEKL. J lost 5 bases, V lost 6 bases, and 9 bases had no gene match. The CDR3: CASRLPRGDTEAFF. In DNA, the CDR3 is TGCGCCAGCAGATTACCCAGGGGGGATACTGAAGCTTTCTTT.

The V and J genes are TRBV6-1 and TRBJ1-3; D uncertain. V was clipped by 1 base and J by 0 bases, with 10 bases between them. CDR3 length: 16 amino acids. The V gene's germline CDR1 is MNHNS and CDR2 SASEGT. The CDR3 DNA is TGTGCCAGCAGTGAAGAGAAGTTGAGCTCTGGAAACACCATATATTTT. As protein: CASSEEKLSSGNTIYF.